The 2 T cell receptor beta chains presented below share a single source sample, sequenced in a study of identical twins (dated by TCRdb to the mid-2010s). To prepare the library, 5' RACE was applied. The sequencer listed for this sample is Illumina HiSeq 2000. In TCRdb, the public reads were trimmed at Q25 with fastp and aligned with MiXCR, with productive beta chains retained. Here each entry gathers all rows of one CDR3 protein and keeps the most common genes and DNA. The sample includes around 530,000 distinct CDR3 sequences, with about 16% observed a single time. The ten largest clones capture more than 0.4% of the sample. The same specimen was also included in a second study, on yellow fever vaccine responses in identical twins.

The sequenced sample was CD4+ T cells sorted from blood. These receptors were taken from a woman between 18 and 29 years old in good health.

This clonotype has a handful of counts. This chain links TRBV20-1 with TRBJ2-7; D might be TRBD2 (5 bases). The V gene lost 5 bases and the J gene lost 1 base, with 12 bases spanning the gap. Germline V CDR1 and CDR2: DFQATT, SNEGSKA (reference sequence). The CDR3 length is 13 residues. The CDR3 DNA follows: TGCAGTGCTGAGGTCCGGGGATCCTACGAGCAGTACTTC. This encodes CSAEVRGSYEQYF.

In this sample, this clonotype turned up a few times. This sequence joins TRBV6-4 and TRBJ2-7; 9 nucleotides line up with TRBD2. Trimming at V came to 1 base and at J to 3 bases, leaving 7 bases not matched to a gene. The germline CDR1 and CDR2 sequences are MRHNA and SNTAGT. The CDR3 loop spans 16 amino acids. This CDR3 is CASSDLGSGGNYEQYV. CDR3 DNA: TGTGCCAGCAGTGACTTGGGTAGCGGGGGAAACTACGAGCAGTACGTC.